Described below is a single TCR beta chain sequence and its context. Its antigen is not identified. Germline V gene sequence: CDR1 WSHSY, CDR2 SAAADI. The CDR3 loop spans 11 amino acids. The germline V and J ends were trimmed by 3 bases and 7 bases, with 6 bases remaining between them. The source of the sample is a study of T cells in localized non-small cell lung cancer. Findings and limits, study-wide: Researchers found a median approximately 53 of the top 100 tumor clones in adjacent lung. The highest T cell clonality was in uninvolved adjacent lung, above tumor.

Some clones are missing from TCRdb's copy, which holds only in-frame ones; the method was immunoSEQ multiplex PCR. Here the sample spans around 25,000 clones, more than 75% being singletons. This TCR was recovered from a male donor aged 60 or older with stage II squamous cell lung carcinoma. The chain couples TRBV10-2 to TRBJ1-1; weak D call: TRBD1 (5 bases). The material was peripheral blood, obtained before any cancer treatment. The CDR3 coding sequence is TGCGCCAGCAGTGACGGGGGTGAAGCTTTCTTT. This translates into CASSDGGEAFF.